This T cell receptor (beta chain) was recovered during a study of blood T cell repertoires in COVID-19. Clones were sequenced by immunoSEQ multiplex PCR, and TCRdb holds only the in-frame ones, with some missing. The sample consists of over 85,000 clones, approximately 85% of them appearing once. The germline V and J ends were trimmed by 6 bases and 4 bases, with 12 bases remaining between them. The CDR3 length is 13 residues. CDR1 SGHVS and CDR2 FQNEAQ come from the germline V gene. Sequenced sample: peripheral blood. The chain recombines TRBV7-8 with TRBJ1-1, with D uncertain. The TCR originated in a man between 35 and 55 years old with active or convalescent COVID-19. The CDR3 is CASSDRGVTEAFF. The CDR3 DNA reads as TGTGCCAGCAGTGATCGGGGTGTCACTGAAGCTTTCTTT.